The sequence of this TCR beta chain was determined in a study of Tregs in tolerant kidney transplant recipients. Sequencing was performed with immunoSEQ multiplex PCR; in TCRdb, only in-frame clones are kept and a portion is missing. Its clone listing holds 48,000 or so clones. The input for sequencing was CD4+ T cells from blood, taken before the transplant. This sequence originates from a human donor who received a combined kidney and bone marrow transplant.

The part of the CDR3 DNA that was read is TGTGCCAGCAGCTTGGGTAGCGGAATAACCTACGAG. Protein: CASSLGSGITYE. The complete CDR3 reads CASSLGSGITYEQYF. The chain links TRBV5-6 to TRBJ2-7; tentative D call: TRBD2 (6 bases). The CDR3 goes on 3 residues after the read ends, and that part is filled in from the germline J gene. V lost 0 bases, J lost 2 bases, and 12 bases lay in between. Germline CDR1 SGHDT, CDR2 YYEEEE. The CDR3 is made up of 15 amino acids.